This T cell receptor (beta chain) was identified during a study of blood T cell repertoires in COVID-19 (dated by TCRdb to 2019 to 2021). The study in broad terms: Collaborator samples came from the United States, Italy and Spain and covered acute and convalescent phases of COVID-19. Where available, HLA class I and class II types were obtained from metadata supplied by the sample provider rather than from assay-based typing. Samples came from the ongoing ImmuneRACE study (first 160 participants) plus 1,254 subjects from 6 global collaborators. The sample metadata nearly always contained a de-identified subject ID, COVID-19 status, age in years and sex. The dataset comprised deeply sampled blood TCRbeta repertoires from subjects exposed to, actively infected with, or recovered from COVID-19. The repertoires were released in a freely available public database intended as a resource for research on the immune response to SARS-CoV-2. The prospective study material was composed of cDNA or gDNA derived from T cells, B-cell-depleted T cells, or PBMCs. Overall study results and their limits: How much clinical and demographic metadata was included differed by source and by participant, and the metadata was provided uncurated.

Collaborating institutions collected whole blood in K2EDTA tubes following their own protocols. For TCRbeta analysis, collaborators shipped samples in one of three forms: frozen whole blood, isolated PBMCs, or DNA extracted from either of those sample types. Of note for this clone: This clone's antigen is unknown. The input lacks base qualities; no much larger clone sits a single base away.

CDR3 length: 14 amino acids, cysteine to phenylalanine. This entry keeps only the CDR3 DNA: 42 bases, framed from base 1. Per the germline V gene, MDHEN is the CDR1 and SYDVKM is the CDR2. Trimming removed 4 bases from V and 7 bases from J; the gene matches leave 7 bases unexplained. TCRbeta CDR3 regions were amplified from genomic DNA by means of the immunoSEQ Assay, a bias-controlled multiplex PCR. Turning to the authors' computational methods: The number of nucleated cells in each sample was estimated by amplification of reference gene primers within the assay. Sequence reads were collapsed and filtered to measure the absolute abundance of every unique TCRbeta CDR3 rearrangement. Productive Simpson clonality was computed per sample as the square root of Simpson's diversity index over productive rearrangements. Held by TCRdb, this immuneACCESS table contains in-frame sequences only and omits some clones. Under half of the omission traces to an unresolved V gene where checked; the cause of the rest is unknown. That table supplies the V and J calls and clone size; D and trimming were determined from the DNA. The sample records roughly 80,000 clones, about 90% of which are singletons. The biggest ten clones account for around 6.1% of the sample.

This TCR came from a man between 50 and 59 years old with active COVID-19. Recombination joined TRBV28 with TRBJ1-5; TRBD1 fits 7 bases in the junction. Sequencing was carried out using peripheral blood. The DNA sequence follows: TGTGCCAGCAGTTCTGGGAGGACAGGCCAGCCCCAGCATTTT. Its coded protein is CASSSGRTGQPQHF.